What follows are 4 T cell receptor beta chains derived from one specimen sequenced in a study of blood T cell repertoires in COVID-19. Sequenced by immunoSEQ multiplex PCR; TCRdb stores in-frame clones only, minus some. The repertoire has around 130,000 clones, roughly 90% of them found once; the top ten carry over 2%. Sequencing was carried out using peripheral blood. The source of these receptors is a human donor with COVID-19, enrolled during active disease. The donor label of this sample is uncertain.

The chain's CDR3 is CASSDTGLPAYEQYF. CDR3 nucleotide sequence: TGTGCCAGCAGTGACACGGGACTCCCAGCCTACGAGCAGTACTTC. The chain recombines TRBV25-1 with TRBJ2-7; the D gene is possibly TRBD2 (6 bases). Germline values: CDR1 MGHDK, CDR2 SYGVNS. Trimming removed 3 bases at V and 2 bases at J, with 14 bases between. CDR3 size: 15 residues.

V and J are TRBV19 and TRBJ1-5; no definite D call. Per germline, CDR1 LNHDA and CDR2 SQIVND (reference sequence). The CDR3 runs 15 residues. V lost 2 bases to trimming and J lost 3 bases, with 11 bases between them. CDR3 region: CASSIMLGNNQPQHF. DNA of the CDR3: TGTGCCAGTAGTATAATGTTGGGCAACAATCAGCCCCAGCATTTT.

In regard to this clone: The DNA is omitted, as the CDR3 cannot be located on it reliably, and the CDR3 follows TCRdb's listing. This chain links TRBV30 with TRBJ1-6; the D call in the table, TRBD1, was not verified against the DNA. The CDR3 numbers 16 amino acids, ends counted. The germline V gene has CDR1 GTSNPN and CDR2 SVGIG (reference sequence). This CDR3 reads CAWSVGLGTGALPFHF.

J is TRBJ1-6 and V is TRBV3-1 (or the pseudogene TRBV3-2), with D uncertain. Germline CDR1 and CDR2: LGHDT and YNNKEL (reference sequence). The CDR3 consists of 16 residues. V lost 1 base to trimming and J lost 0 bases, with 7 bases between them. The chain's CDR3 is CASSQVPSSYNSPLHF. The CDR3 coding sequence is TGTGCCAGCAGCCAAGTCCCGAGCTCCTATAATTCACCCCTCCACTTT.